This paragraph reports one TCR beta chain. The antigen is not known. This record comes from a study of cytomegalovirus exposure and HLA in healthy donors. Trimming cost V 2 bases and J 0 bases, with 7 bases left between them. The CDR3 length is 14 residues. Germline CDR1 and CDR2: SGHTS and YDEGEE. While unrecorded immune exposures were likely, the donors were nominally healthy when sampled. PCR used 60 Vbeta primers and 13 Jbeta primers. TCRdb keeps only in-frame clones here, not all; method: immunoSEQ multiplex PCR. The data show around 150,000 clones, about 81% seen once. Study-wide findings and caveats: A cluster of highly shared sequence variants was likely a sequencing artifact.

Sequencing input: PBMCs. The sequence came from a woman younger than 30 in good health and CMV-seronegative. The chain joins TRBV5-8 to TRBJ2-3; D possibly corresponds to TRBD2 (5 bases). CDR3 DNA sequence: TGTGCCAGCAGCTTCGGCGGGAGCACAGATACGCAGTATTTT. This encodes CASSFGGSTDTQYF.